This paragraph reports one T cell receptor (beta chain). TCRdb's copy holds only in-frame clones and misses some; the assay was immunoSEQ multiplex PCR. The sample lists about 670,000 clones, 85% to 90% occurring once. Trimming took 3 bases from V and 9 from J, leaving 12 bases between them. CDR3 length: 13 residues. This specimen belongs to a study of blood T cell repertoires in COVID-19. The gene calls are TRBV12-3 or TRBV12-4 and TRBJ2-1, with TRBD2 as a possible D gene (5 bases). Source material: peripheral blood. This TCR came from a young woman with acute or convalescent COVID-19. CDR3 in amino acids: CASSLDWPGEQFF. In DNA form, the CDR3 reads TGTGCCAGCAGTTTGGACTGGCCCGGTGAGCAGTTCTTC.